This TCR beta chain appears in the sequencing data of a study of T cells in Graves' hyperthyroidism and ophthalmopathy. This clonotype was seen only a few times. Its matching antigen is unknown. Study-wide findings and caveats: The blood repertoire included most of the expanded thyroid clonotypes above 0.001.

The CDR3 length is 16 residues. The ends lost 4 bases at V and 7 bases at J; junction bases unmatched: 13. Germline CDR1 and CDR2: SGHVS and FQNEAQ. Amplification of TCR beta CDR3 regions was performed using RNA transcripts as template. HTBI primers were used for first-round RT-PCR of the TCR CDR3. TCRdb processed the multiplex PCR reads anew with MiXCR; each CDR3 protein has one entry. The sample yields hundreds of thousands of distinct CDR3 sequences, more than 15% seen once. The TCR was taken from a woman between 40 and 50 years old with Graves' ophthalmopathy. The source material was blood. The chain combines TRBV7-8 with TRBJ2-3, with 8 nucleotides matching TRBD2. CDR3 nucleotide sequence: TGTGCCAGCAGCTCCTCCCGCGGGGGGAGCATTCATACGCAGTATTTT. Amino acid sequence: CASSSSRGGSIHTQYF.